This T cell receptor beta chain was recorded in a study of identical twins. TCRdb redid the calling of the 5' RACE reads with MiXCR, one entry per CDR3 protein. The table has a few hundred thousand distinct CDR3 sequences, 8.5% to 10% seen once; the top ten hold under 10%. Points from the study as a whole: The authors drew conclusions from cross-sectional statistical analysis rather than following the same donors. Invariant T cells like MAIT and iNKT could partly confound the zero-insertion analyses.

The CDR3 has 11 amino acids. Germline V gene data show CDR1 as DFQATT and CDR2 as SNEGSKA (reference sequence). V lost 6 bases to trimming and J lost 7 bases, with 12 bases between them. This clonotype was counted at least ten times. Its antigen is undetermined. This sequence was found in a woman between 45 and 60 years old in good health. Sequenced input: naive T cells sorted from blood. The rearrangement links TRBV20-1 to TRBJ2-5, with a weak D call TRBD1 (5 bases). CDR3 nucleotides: TGCAGTGCGTGGTCCCAGGGGACCCAGTACTTC. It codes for CSAWSQGTQYF.